Below, 22 T cell receptor beta chains from the same sample are listed, as sequenced in a study of spatial heterogeneity in lung cancer. MiXCR, run by TCRdb on the 5' RACE reads, gives a single entry per CDR3 protein. The data contain 15,000 or so distinct CDR3 sequences, 7.5% to 10% of them singletons. Documented time point: sample taken at primary tumor resection. Material for sequencing was whole RNA from tumor, nontumor lung or frozen PBMC, left unsorted. This specimen was PBMCs, taken at surgery. These receptors were collected from a female donor with early-stage non-small cell lung cancer.

This clonotype has a count of ten or more. This rearrangement joins TRBV7-3 to TRBJ2-7; D is perhaps TRBD1 (5 bases). The V gene's germline CDR1 is SGHTA and CDR2 FQGTGA. CDR3 size: 14 residues. V was trimmed by 3 bases and J by 5 bases, leaving 14 bases between them. The CDR3 loop is CASSFNGQGDEQYF. CDR3 in DNA: TGTGCCAGCAGCTTTAACGGCCAGGGCGACGAGCAGTACTTC.

This clonotype appeared many times. The gene calls are TRBV7-2 and TRBJ2-1; 8 nucleotides line up with TRBD1. This CDR3 contains 14 residues. The V and J ends lost 3 bases and 15 bases, in that order; junction bases with no gene match: 13. Germline V gene lookup returns CDR1 SGHTA and CDR2 FQGNSA. CDR3 in amino acids: CASSFSLDRGHRFF. The CDR3 bases are TGTGCCAGCAGCTTCTCACTCGACAGGGGCCATCGGTTCTTC.

The chain uses TRBV7-6 and TRBJ1-5, with D unclear. CDR1 and CDR2 from the germline V gene are SGHVS and FNYEAQ. The CDR3 runs 13 residues. V lost 4 bases and J 5 bases, leaving 9 bases between the germline ends. The chain's CDR3 is CASSSEPYQPQHF. The CDR3 bases are TGTGCCAGCAGCTCGGAGCCTTATCAGCCCCAGCATTTT.

In this sample, this clonotype turned up many times. The chain joins TRBV28 to TRBJ1-5, with TRBD1 identical over 8 bases. Germline lookup yields CDR1 MDHEN and CDR2 SYDVKM. V shed 4 bases, J shed 6 bases, and the junction held 14 bases outside the gene matches. The CDR3 extends over 17 amino acids. This CDR3 is CASSYPIQGASGQPQHF. The CDR3 DNA is TGTGCCAGCAGTTACCCCATCCAGGGGGCGTCTGGTCAGCCCCAGCATTTT.

This clonotype was observed at least ten times. V gene TRBV6-2 or TRBV6-3 combines with J gene TRBJ2-7; no clear D. Germline V gene lookup returns CDR1 MNHEY and CDR2 SVGEGT. The CDR3 covers 13 residues. V lost 2 bases to trimming and J lost 8 bases, with 13 bases between them. The CDR3 DNA reads TGTGCCAGCAGTTACGACTCAACAGATAAGCAGTACTTC. It codes for CASSYDSTDKQYF.

This clonotype was counted at least ten times. V gene TRBV10-3 combines with J gene TRBJ2-7; TRBD1 aligns across 9 bases. There are 15 residues in the CDR3. Per germline, CDR1 ENHRY and CDR2 SYGVKD. V shed 6 bases, J shed 5 bases, and the junction held 11 bases outside the gene matches. CDR3 in amino acids: CAIRPGQGISDEQYF. The CDR3 nucleotides are TGTGCCATCAGACCCGGACAGGGGATTAGCGACGAGCAGTACTTC.

This clonotype was counted many times. The V and J genes are TRBV19 and TRBJ2-1; weak D call: TRBD2 (5 bases). Germline CDR1 is LNHDA and CDR2 is SQIVND (reference sequence). V lost 0 bases and J 7 bases, leaving 22 bases between the germline ends. This CDR3 has 18 residues. The CDR3 sequence: CASSIDRYYTTTGNEQFF. Written as DNA, the CDR3 is TGTGCCAGTAGTATAGATCGCTATTATACGACTACGGGTAATGAGCAGTTCTTC.

The J gene is TRBJ2-5, the V gene TRBV7-9; D is unclear. Germline CDR1 reads SEHNR; CDR2 reads FQNEAQ (reference sequence). Deletions cut 1 base from V and 2 bases from J, with 14 bases between. The CDR3 consists of 16 residues. The CDR3 DNA reads as TGTGCCAGCAGCTTAGTCTATGGGTACGAGCAAGAGACCCAGTACTTC. Its protein is CASSLVYGYEQETQYF.

This clonotype was recorded at least ten times. The rearrangement links TRBV11-2 to TRBJ2-1; D unclear. The CDR3 is 13 residues long. From germline, CDR1 is SGHAT and CDR2 FQNNGV. V was trimmed by 4 bases and J by 4 bases, leaving 8 bases between them. The CDR3 DNA reads as TGTGCCAGCAGCTCGGGCGCGTACAATGAGCAGTTCTTC. The encoded protein is CASSSGAYNEQFF.

The chain's CDR3 is CSARDWGTGGYEQYF. The CDR3 DNA follows: TGCAGTGCTAGAGATTGGGGGACAGGGGGCTACGAGCAGTACTTC. The V call is TRBV20-1, the J call TRBJ2-7; TRBD1 aligns across 11 bases. CDR3 length equals 15 residues. The germline gives CDR1 DFQATT, CDR2 SNEGSKA (reference sequence). J lost 3 bases, V lost 0 bases, and 4 bases had no gene match.

The sample holds a few counts of this clonotype. The gene calls are TRBV7-6 and TRBJ2-4; 7 nucleotides match TRBD1. The CDR3 spans 13 residues. V was clipped by 1 base and J by 9 bases; unmatched bases: 3. Per germline, CDR1 SGHVS and CDR2 FNYEAQ. The CDR3 reads CASSLERDSIQYF. CDR3 nucleotides: TGTGCCAGCAGCTTAGAGAGGGACAGCATTCAGTACTTC.

This clonotype was seen a few times. This chain connects TRBV6-1 to TRBJ1-3, with 7 bases aligning to TRBD1. CDR1 is MNHNS, CDR2 SASEGT, per germline. This CDR3 spans 15 amino acids. Trimming removed 8 bases from V and 0 bases from J; junction bases left unmatched: 7. DNA for the CDR3: TGTGCCAGCGACAAAGAGGGGGCCTCTGGAAACACCATATATTTT. Translating it yields CASDKEGASGNTIYF.

This clonotype has at least ten counts. The genes are TRBV4-3 and TRBJ1-1; 9 positions agree with TRBD1. The CDR3 contains 13 residues. The V segment lost 4 bases and the J segment 6 bases; nucleotides outside the gene matches: 3. Per germline, CDR1 LGHNA and CDR2 YSLEER. The CDR3 nucleotides read TGCGCCAGCAGCCCTACAGGGGGCCCTGAAGCTTTCTTT. The encoded protein is CASSPTGGPEAFF.

This sequence joins TRBV28 and TRBJ2-2; D is possibly TRBD2 (5 bases). This CDR3 is built from 14 residues. Germline assignment: CDR1 MDHEN and CDR2 SYDVKM. With 6 bases removed from V and 1 base from J, the gap between germline ends came to 9 bases. For the CDR3, the DNA is TGTGCCAGCAGAGGCCGGGGGAACACCGGGGAGCTGTTTTTT. It codes for CASRGRGNTGELFF.

This clonotype came up a few times. This rearrangement joins TRBV3-2 to TRBJ1-5; no DNA check was done on the table's D call, TRBD1. TRBV3-2 is a pseudogene segment. The CDR3 loop spans 17 amino acids. The CDR3 DNA reads TGTGCCAGCAGCCAAGGGACAGGGGGCTCGGGGGGTCAGCCCCAGCATTTT. Its protein is CASSQGTGGSGGQPQHF.

This clonotype was seen at least ten times. The chain uses TRBV3-1 and TRBJ2-3; D remains ambiguous. V lost 1 base to trimming and J lost 4 bases, with 3 bases between them. Germline-derived CDR1 and CDR2 are LGHDT and YNNKEL (reference sequence). The CDR3 contains 12 residues. The CDR3 region has the DNA TGTGCCAGCAGCCAAGGGGCAGATACGCAGTATTTT. Protein sequence: CASSQGADTQYF.

This clonotype was recorded at least ten times. The chain carries TRBV10-3 and TRBJ2-3; 9 nucleotides align to TRBD1. The CDR3 extends over 11 amino acids. Trimming cost V 8 bases and J 9 bases; bases outside gene matches: 3. Germline CDR1 reads ENHRY; CDR2 reads SYGVKD. The CDR3 loop is CAIGGTGTQYF. In nucleotides, the CDR3 is TGTGCCATCGGGGGGACAGGGACGCAGTATTTT.

This clonotype was counted at least ten times. The rearrangement uses TRBV14 and TRBJ2-3; TRBD2 agrees at 7 bases. Per the germline V gene, CDR1 is SGHDN and CDR2 is FVKESK. The trim removed 3 bases at V and 2 bases at J, leaving 11 bases unmatched. The CDR3 loop spans 17 amino acids. CDR3 DNA sequence: TGTGCCAGCAGCCAGGCTTTGACTAGCAGCCACACAGATACGCAGTATTTT. This gives the protein CASSQALTSSHTDTQYF.

This clonotype was picked up many times. This sequence joins TRBV5-6 and TRBJ2-7, with a possible D match to TRBD1 (5 bases). CDR1 and CDR2 (germline): SGHDT, YYEEEE. The CDR3 covers 17 residues. Trimming pared 6 bases from V and 2 bases from J, leaving 24 bases between. The CDR3 nucleotides are TGTGCCAGCAACTACGCCCAGGGCCTCCTCGGTACCTACGAGCAGTACTTC. This translates into CASNYAQGLLGTYEQYF. The whole variable domain, filled in from reference TRBV5-6 and TRBJ2-7, reads DAGVTQSPTHLIKTRGQQVTLRCSPKSGHDTVSWYQQALGQGPQFIFQYYEEEERQRGNFPDRFSGHQFPNYSSELNVNALLLGDSALYLCASNYAQGLLGTYEQYFGPGTRLTVT.

This clonotype was counted ten times or more. This chain uses TRBV6-1 with TRBJ1-5, with D possibly TRBD1 on 6 matching bases. The CDR3 loop spans 13 amino acids. CDR1 and CDR2 (germline): MNHNS, SASEGT. V was pared by 3 bases and J by 7 bases, with 10 bases between. CDR3 loop: CASSDWGAQPQHF. DNA for the CDR3: TGTGCCAGCAGTGATTGGGGGGCCCAGCCCCAGCATTTT.

This clonotype was seen only a few times. The chain has TRBV2 and TRBJ2-5; D is possibly TRBD1 or TRBD2 (5 bases each). The V gene lost 7 bases and the J gene lost 4 bases, with 13 bases spanning the gap. This CDR3 region has 13 residues. The germline CDR1 and CDR2 sequences are SNHLY and FYNNEI. CDR3 sequence reads: CASIQRGGETQYF. DNA for the CDR3: TGTGCCAGCATCCAACGGGGCGGAGAGACCCAGTACTTC.

In this sample, this clonotype turned up a few times. The chain uses TRBV12-3 or TRBV12-4 and TRBJ2-5; TRBD2 aligns across 10 bases. Germline trimming cut 5 bases from V and 1 base from J; bases unmatched to any gene: 7. The CDR3 runs 16 residues. The CDR3 is CASSPLAGGIQETQYF. The CDR3 DNA sequence: TGTGCCAGCAGTCCTTTAGCGGGAGGTATCCAAGAGACCCAGTACTTC.